This T cell receptor beta chain is drawn from a study of T cell repertoires in cytomegalovirus infection. At the level of the study: As its CMV epitopes, the study selected recently identified HLA-C-restricted and well-studied HLA-B-restricted targets.

A word on this clonotype: Its specificity is not known.

Germline loops: CDR1 DFQATT, CDR2 SNEGSKA (reference sequence). Trimming took off 6 bases at V and 10 bases at J, with 13 bases between the two ends. CDR3 length equals 11 residues. TCRdb reprocessed the reads via MiXCR and lists one record per CDR3 protein. The data contain about 890,000 distinct CDR3 sequences, more than 25% of them singletons. The TCR comes from a human donor in good health (CMV status not recorded). Some clones in this sample may be carry-over from other donors' samples. The source material was cultured CD8+ T cells from PBMCs, sampled from culture after CMV antigen stimulation. This chain uses TRBV20-1 with TRBJ2-4; D is unclear. As DNA, the CDR3 is TGCAGTGCCACCCCGGGCCCAATTCAGTACTTC. Its translation is CSATPGPIQYF.